This T cell receptor beta chain was found in a study of blood T cell repertoires in COVID-19. Study information: Sites in the United States, Italy and Spain provided acute and convalescent COVID-19 samples.

As processed by the authors: Amplification of reference gene primers was used by the study to estimate nucleated cell counts. Repertoires were generated with immunoSEQ multiplex PCR, while TCRdb's copy carries only in-frame clones and drops some. V, J and clone size are those of that table, while D and trimming were read from the DNA. The sample shows some 270,000 clones, under 90% of them seen only once. A single count supports this clone. The V end lost 0 bases, the J end lost 5 bases, and 14 bases lay between the germline ends. This CDR3 contains 16 residues. The germline gives CDR1 MNHEY, CDR2 SVGAGI. In assigning cohorts, the study relied on participant-reported clinical history.

The sequencing input was PBMCs or T cells enriched from blood (not recorded which). This sequence was found in a woman between 35 and 50 years old who had recovered from COVID-19. The V call is TRBV6-5, the J call TRBJ1-5; no definite D call. As DNA, the CDR3 is TGTGCCAGCAGTTACTCGAGGGCGGGGTCTCATCAGCCCCAGCATTTT. Its translation: CASSYSRAGSHQPQHF.